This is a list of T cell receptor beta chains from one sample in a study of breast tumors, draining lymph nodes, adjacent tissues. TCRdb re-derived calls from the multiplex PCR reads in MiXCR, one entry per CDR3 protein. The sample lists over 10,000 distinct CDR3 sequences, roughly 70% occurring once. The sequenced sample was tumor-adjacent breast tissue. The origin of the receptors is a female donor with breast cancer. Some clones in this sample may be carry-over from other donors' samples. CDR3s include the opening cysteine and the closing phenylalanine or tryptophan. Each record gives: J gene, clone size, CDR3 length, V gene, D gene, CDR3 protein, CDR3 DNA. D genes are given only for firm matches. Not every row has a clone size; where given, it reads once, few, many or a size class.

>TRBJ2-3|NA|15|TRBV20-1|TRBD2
CSAYTSGLGTDTQYF
TGCAGTGCCTATACTAGCGGGCTGGGCACAGATACGCAGTATTTT
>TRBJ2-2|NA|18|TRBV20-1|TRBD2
CSARDQGTSGTNTGELFF
TGCAGTGCTAGAGATCAGGGGACTAGCGGAACGAACACCGGGGAGCTGTTTTTT
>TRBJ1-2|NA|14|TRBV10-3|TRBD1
CAIHGTGSNYGYTF
TGTGCCATCCACGGGACAGGTTCTAACTATGGCTACACCTTC
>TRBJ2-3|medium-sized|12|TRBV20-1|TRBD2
CSAGGDTDTQYF
TGCAGTGCTGGGGGGGACACAGATACGCAGTATTTT
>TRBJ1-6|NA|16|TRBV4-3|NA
CASSQDLQVYNSPLHF
TGCGCCAGCAGCCAAGATTTACAGGTCTATAATTCACCCCTCCACTTT
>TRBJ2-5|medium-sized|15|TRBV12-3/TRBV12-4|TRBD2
CASSNGLARGETQYF
TGTGCCAGCAGTAACGGACTAGCGAGGGGAGAGACCCAGTACTTC
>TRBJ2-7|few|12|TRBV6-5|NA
CATPNREYEQYF
TGTGCCACTCCAAATCGTGAGTACGAGCAGTACTTC
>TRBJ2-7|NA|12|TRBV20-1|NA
CSLKAGGDEQYF
TGCAGCCTTAAGGCAGGGGGGGACGAGCAGTACTTC
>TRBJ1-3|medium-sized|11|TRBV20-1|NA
CSASRGNTIYF
TGCAGTGCTAGCAGGGGAAACACCATATATTTT
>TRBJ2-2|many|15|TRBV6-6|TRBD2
CASSIGLAAYGELFF
TGTGCCAGCAGTATTGGACTAGCGGCTTACGGGGAGCTGTTTTTT
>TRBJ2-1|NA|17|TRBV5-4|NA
CASSSSGGGFSYNEQFF
TGTGCCAGCAGCTCCTCCGGCGGGGGCTTCTCCTACAATGAGCAGTTCTTC
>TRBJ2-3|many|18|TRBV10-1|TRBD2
CASSEPGSGGPYLDTQYF
TGCGCCAGCAGTGAGCCCGGTTCGGGAGGGCCGTATTTGGATACGCAGTATTTT
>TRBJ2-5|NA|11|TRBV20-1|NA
CSALNQETQYF
TGCAGTGCTCTAAACCAAGAGACCCAGTACTTC
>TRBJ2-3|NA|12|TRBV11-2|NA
CASSLTAHTQYF
TGTGCCAGCAGCCTAACTGCACATACGCAGTATTTT
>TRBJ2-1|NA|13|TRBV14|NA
CASSQVGWESPFF
TGTGCCAGCAGCCAAGTGGGTTGGGAGTCACCGTTCTTC
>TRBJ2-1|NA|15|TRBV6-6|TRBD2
CASNKREVTYNEQFF
TGTGCCAGCAACAAGCGGGAGGTAACCTACAATGAGCAGTTCTTC
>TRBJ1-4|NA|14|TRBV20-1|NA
CSAREAGSGEKLFF
TGCAGTGCTAGAGAAGCCGGGTCGGGGGAAAAACTGTTTTTT
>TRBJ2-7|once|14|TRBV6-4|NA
CASSLYRSSYEQYF
TGTGCCAGCAGCCTTTACAGGTCCTCCTACGAGCAGTACTTC
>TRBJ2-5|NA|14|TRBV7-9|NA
CASSPPGSEETQYF
TGTGCCAGCAGCCCCCCGGGGAGCGAAGAGACCCAGTACTTC
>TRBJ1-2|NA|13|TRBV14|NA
CASSQGGSYGYTF
TGTGCCAGCAGCCAAGGGGGGAGCTATGGCTACACCTTC
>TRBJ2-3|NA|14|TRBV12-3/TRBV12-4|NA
CASSDGADADTQYF
TGTGCCAGCTCCGACGGGGCAGACGCAGATACGCAGTATTTT
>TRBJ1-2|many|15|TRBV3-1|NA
CASSQGQAITYGYTF
TGTGCCAGCAGCCAAGGGCAGGCAATAACATATGGCTACACCTTC
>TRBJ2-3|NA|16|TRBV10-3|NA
CAISESRGGGARTQYF
TGTGCCATCAGTGAGTCTAGGGGAGGTGGGGCACGTACGCAGTATTTC
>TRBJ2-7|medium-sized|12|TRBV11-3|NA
CASRDGDYEQYF
TGTGCCAGCAGGGACGGGGACTACGAGCAGTACTTC
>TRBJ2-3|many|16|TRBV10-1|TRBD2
CASSEGTSGGSDTQYF
TGCGCCAGCAGCGAAGGGACTAGCGGAGGTTCAGATACGCAGTATTTT
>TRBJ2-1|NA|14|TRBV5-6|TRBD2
CASSFPGTTNEQFF
TGTGCCAGCAGCTTTCCCGGGACTACCAATGAGCAGTTCTTC
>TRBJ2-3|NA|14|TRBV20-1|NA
CSAPGGRSTDTQYF
TGCAGTGCCCCCGGGGGCAGGAGCACAGATACGCAGTATTTT
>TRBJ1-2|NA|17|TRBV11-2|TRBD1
CASSLERTGGISYGYTF
TGTGCCAGCAGCTTAGAGAGGACAGGGGGCATCAGTTATGGCTACACCTTC
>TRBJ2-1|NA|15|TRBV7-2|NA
CASSFQAGTAREQFF
TGTGCCAGCAGCTTTCAAGCGGGTACTGCGCGGGAGCAGTTCTTC
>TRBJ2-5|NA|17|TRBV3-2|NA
CASSQKGTSGRLETQYF
TGTGCCAGCAGCCAAAAAGGGACTAGCGGGAGGTTGGAGACCCAGTACTTC
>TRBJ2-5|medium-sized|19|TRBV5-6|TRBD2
CASSLGGGTSGGPRETQYF
TGTGCCAGCAGCTTGGGGGGGGGGACTAGCGGGGGACCGAGGGAGACCCAGTACTTC
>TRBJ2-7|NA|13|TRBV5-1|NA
CASSLEFAYEQYF
TGCGCCAGCAGCTTGGAATTCGCCTACGAGCAGTACTTC
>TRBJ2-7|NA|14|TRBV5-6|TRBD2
CASKLAGTPYEQYF
TGTGCCAGCAAACTAGCGGGTACTCCCTACGAGCAGTACTTC
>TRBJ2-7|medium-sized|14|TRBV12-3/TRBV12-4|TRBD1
CASTGTGGGYEQYF
TGTGCCAGCACCGGGACAGGGGGAGGTTACGAGCAGTACTTC
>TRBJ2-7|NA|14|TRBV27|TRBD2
CASSLSTSGREQYF
TGTGCCAGCAGTTTATCGACTAGCGGACGCGAGCAGTACTTC
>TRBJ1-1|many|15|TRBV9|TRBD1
CASSPGTASSGEAFF
TGTGCCAGCAGCCCCGGGACAGCCTCTTCGGGTGAAGCTTTCTTT
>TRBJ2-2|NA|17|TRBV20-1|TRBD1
CSARPSPGQRNTGELFF
TGCAGTGCTAGACCATCACCGGGACAGCGAAACACCGGGGAGCTGTTTTTT
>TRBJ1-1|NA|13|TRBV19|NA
CASRLTVNTEAFF
TGTGCCAGTAGGCTGACAGTGAACACTGAAGCTTTCTTT
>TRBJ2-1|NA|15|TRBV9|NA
CASSEGVPTYNEQFF
TGTGCCAGCAGCGAGGGGGTCCCTACCTACAATGAGCAGTTCTTC
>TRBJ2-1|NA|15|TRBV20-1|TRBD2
CSASLGLAGKNEQFF
TGCAGTGCTAGTTTGGGACTAGCGGGAAAGAATGAGCAGTTCTTC
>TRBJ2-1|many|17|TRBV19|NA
CASSKNRADRSYNEQFF
TGTGCCAGTAGTAAAAACAGGGCCGACCGTTCCTACAATGAGCAGTTCTTC
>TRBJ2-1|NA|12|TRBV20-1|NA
CSARLGYNEQFF
TGCAGTGCTCGCCTGGGGTACAATGAGCAGTTCTTC
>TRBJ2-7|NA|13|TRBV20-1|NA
CSARYASSYEQYF
TGCAGTGCTAGATATGCTAGTTCGTACGAGCAGTACTTC
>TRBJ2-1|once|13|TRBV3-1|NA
CASSQRGGNEQFF
TGTGCCAGCAGCCAAAGAGGGGGCAATGAGCAGTTCTTC
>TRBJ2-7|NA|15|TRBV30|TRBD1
CAWSARDRARSEQYF
TGTGCCTGGAGTGCCCGGGACAGGGCAAGGTCCGAGCAGTACTTC
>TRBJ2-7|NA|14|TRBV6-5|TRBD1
CASSYDRDRWEQYF
TGTGCCAGCAGTTACGACAGGGACAGGTGGGAGCAGTACTTC
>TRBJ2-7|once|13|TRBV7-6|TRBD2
CASSTDGGNEQYF
TGTGCCAGCAGCACGGACGGGGGGAACGAGCAGTACTTC
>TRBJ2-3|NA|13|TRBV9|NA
CASSVAAGDTQYF
TGTGCCAGCAGCGTAGCCGCGGGGGATACGCAGTATTTT